One sample yielded the 32 T cell receptor beta chains listed below, sequenced in a study of T cell responses to AZD1222 COVID-19 vaccine. Method: immunoSEQ multiplex PCR; TCRdb's copy keeps in-frame clones and lacks some. In the table there are approximately 120,000 clones, approximately 91% of which are singletons. Sequencing was performed on peripheral blood, taken on day 0 of AZD1222 vaccination. The receptors were sampled from an adult in good health.

The rearrangement links TRBV24-1 to TRBJ2-5, with D unresolved. The germline CDR1 and CDR2 sequences are KGHDR and SFDVKD. The CDR3 spans 12 residues. V lost 5 bases to trimming and J lost 7 bases, with 10 bases between them. This chain's CDR3 is CATSAAFGTQYF. The DNA of the CDR3 is TGTGCCACCAGTGCGGCCTTTGGGACCCAGTACTTC.

The rearrangement uses TRBV20-1 and TRBJ2-6; tentative D call: TRBD2 (6 bases). V dropped 3 bases and J dropped 0 bases, with 9 bases sitting between them. Per germline, CDR1 DFQATT and CDR2 SNEGSKA (reference sequence). The CDR3 spans 15 residues. The CDR3 DNA follows: TGCAGTGCTAGTCACGGGAGCTCTGGGGCCAACGTCCTGACTTTC. Translation gives CSASHGSSGANVLTF.

A word on this clone: At one of its ends the junction is not consistent with the germline gene, which may arise from a read error. V and J are TRBV18 and TRBJ2-1; a possible D gene is TRBD1 (5 bases). The CDR3 totals 12 residues. CDR1 is KGHSH and CDR2 is LQKENI in the germline V gene. CDR3 in amino acids: CASSPPQGSDIF. CDR3 coding DNA: TGTGCCAGCTCACCACCGCAGGGCAGCGATATCTTC.

The gene calls are TRBV18 and TRBJ1-2; TRBD1 agrees at 7 bases. This CDR3 contains 14 residues. Germline V lookup: CDR1 KGHSH, CDR2 LQKENI. V gave up 4 bases and J gave up 3 bases; unmatched junction bases: 5. CDR3 in amino acids: CASSLPTGYYGYTF. In DNA form, the CDR3 reads TGTGCCAGCTCACTCCCGACAGGGTACTATGGCTACACCTTC.

The rearrangement joins TRBV18 to TRBJ1-1; 9 nucleotides agree with TRBD1. The CDR3 sequence is 18 residues long. The J segment lost 0 bases and the V segment lost 3 bases, leaving 11 bases of the junction unmatched. Germline-derived CDR1 and CDR2 are KGHSH and LQKENI. The CDR3 sequence: CASSPTLGTGLMNTEAFF. The CDR3 nucleotides read TGTGCCAGCTCACCGACCTTAGGGACAGGGCTAATGAACACTGAAGCTTTCTTT.

CDR3 loop: CASSSGQGETQYF. The CDR3 coding sequence is TGTGCCAGCAGCTCCGGACAGGGGGAGACCCAGTACTTC. This chain connects TRBV12-3 or TRBV12-4 to TRBJ2-5; the match to TRBD1 covers 9 bases. The CDR3 is made up of 13 amino acids. The V gene end was trimmed by 6 bases and the J gene end by 5 bases; junction bases not matched to a gene: 4.

The chain couples TRBV7-2 to TRBJ2-7; 8 positions match TRBD2. The CDR3 length is 13 residues. V lost 2 bases, J lost 7 bases, and 4 bases stayed unmatched. The germline V gene encodes CDR1 SGHTA and CDR2 FQGNSA. In DNA, the CDR3 is TGTGCCAGCAGCTTATCGGGAGGGGGGGAGCAGTACTTC. It translates to CASSLSGGGEQYF.

In its sample, this clone was seen once. J is TRBJ1-2 and V is TRBV9; 8 bases fit TRBD1. The CDR3 has 14 amino acids. V trimming: 4 bases; J trimming: 4 bases; junction bases outside the gene matches: 6. Germline V lookup: CDR1 SGDLS, CDR2 YYNGEE. The CDR3 reads CASSPGGAGYGYTF. As DNA, the CDR3 is TGTGCCAGCAGCCCAGGGGGCGCGGGCTATGGCTACACCTTC. The full variable domain, completed using reference TRBV9 and TRBJ1-2, is DSGVTQTPKHLITATGQRVTLRCSPRSGDLSVYWYQQSLDQGLQFLIQYYNGEERAKGNILERFSAQQFPDLHSELNLSSLELGDSALYFCASSPGGAGYGYTFGSGTRLTVV.

The chain has TRBV4-3 and TRBJ1-2, with TRBD1 as a possible D gene (5 bases). This CDR3 comprises 15 residues. V was cut by 5 bases and J by 2 bases, with 15 bases left in between. Per germline, CDR1 LGHNA and CDR2 YSLEER. The CDR3 spells CASSTGAGGNYGYTF. The CDR3 region has the DNA TGCGCCAGCAGCACCGGGGCCGGGGGGAACTATGGCTACACCTTC.

The V call is TRBV3-1 (or the pseudogene TRBV3-2), the J call TRBJ1-3; D gene unclear. Germline-derived CDR1 and CDR2 are LGHDT and YNNKEL (reference sequence). The CDR3 contains 14 residues. Trimming pared 4 bases from V and 4 bases from J, leaving 11 bases between. The CDR3 reads CASSRKDRGNTIYF. CDR3 DNA: TGTGCCAGCAGCCGGAAGGACCGAGGAAACACCATATATTTT.

This sequence joins TRBV5-1 and TRBJ1-2; no clear D. The CDR3 length is 16 residues. Germline V gene lookup returns CDR1 SGHRS and CDR2 YFSETQ. Trimming took off 1 base at V and 1 base at J, with 14 bases between the two ends. CDR3 protein: CASSLFSLEFNYGYTF. The CDR3 DNA reads as TGCGCCAGCAGCTTGTTCTCCTTAGAATTTAACTATGGCTACACCTTC.

The V gene is TRBV24-1, the J gene TRBJ2-1; D is tentatively TRBD1 or TRBD2 (5 bases each). The germline V gene has CDR1 KGHDR and CDR2 SFDVKD. CDR3 length equals 16 residues. Trimming cost V 7 bases and J 2 bases, with 17 bases left between them. CDR3 nucleotides: TGTGCCACCAGGGGGACCGGGACCCTCACCTACAATGAGCAGTTCTTC. This codes for CATRGTGTLTYNEQFF.

This sequence joins TRBV4-3 and TRBJ2-1; D possibly matches TRBD1 or TRBD2 (6 bases each). Germline CDR1 is LGHNA and CDR2 is YSLEER. CDR3 length equals 18 residues. Trimming removed 0 bases from V and 4 bases from J, with 19 bases in between. CDR3 amino acids: CASSQERFSGGGYNEQFF. In DNA form, the CDR3 reads TGCGCCAGCAGCCAAGAAAGATTCTCAGGAGGGGGTTACAATGAGCAGTTCTTC.

This chain uses TRBV5-4 with TRBJ1-1; no clear D. From germline, CDR1 is SGHNT and CDR2 YYREEE (reference sequence). V was trimmed by 10 bases and J by 3 bases, leaving 16 bases between them. CDR3 length: 13 residues. CDR3 bases: TGTGCCTCCGGGTGGGGTTGGGACACTGAAGCTTTCTTT. Translating gives CASGWGWDTEAFF.

J is TRBJ2-7 and V is TRBV11-3, with 10 nucleotides matching TRBD1. Per germline, CDR1 SGHNT and CDR2 YENEEA. With V trimmed by 4 bases and J by 5 bases, 5 bases remained unmatched. The CDR3 is made up of 14 amino acids. The CDR3 loop is CASSSRDRGHEQYF. The CDR3, as DNA: TGTGCCAGCAGCTCACGGGACAGGGGCCACGAGCAGTACTTC.

This chain connects TRBV19 to TRBJ2-4; maybe TRBD2 (7 bases). Germline V gene sequence: CDR1 LNHDA, CDR2 SQIVND (reference sequence). Trimming removed 7 bases at V and 7 bases at J, with 17 bases between. The CDR3 spans 14 residues. This CDR3 is CASTPRGGENIQYF. In DNA form, the CDR3 reads TGTGCCAGTACCCCTAGGGGGGGAGAGAACATTCAGTACTTC.

This clone was counted a single time. V gene TRBV29-1 combines with J gene TRBJ2-5; 9 positions match TRBD1. J lost 6 bases, V lost 2 bases, and 7 bases had no gene match. This CDR3 has 14 residues. CDR1 is SQVTM and CDR2 is ANQGSEA in the germline V gene. For the CDR3, the DNA is TGCAGCGTTGAAATCGGGACAGGGTTAAAGACCCAGTACTTC. This gives the protein CSVEIGTGLKTQYF.

As DNA, the CDR3 is TGTGCCAGCAGTCGCTCCTGGGACCACCCCCACTATGGCTACACCTTC. This codes for CASSRSWDHPHYGYTF. The chain carries TRBV6-2 or TRBV6-3 and TRBJ1-2; TRBD1 might be the D (5 bases). Germline V lookup: CDR1 MNHEY, CDR2 SVGEGT. The V end was cut by 5 bases, the J end by 3 bases, with 19 bases between. The CDR3 is 16 residues long.

The chain uses TRBV5-1 and TRBJ1-3, with 8 bases matching TRBD1. CDR1 SGHRS and CDR2 YFSETQ come from the germline V gene. After removal of 1 base from V and 4 bases from J, the junction contained 1 base not matched to a gene. CDR3 length: 14 amino acids. The CDR3, as DNA: TGCGCCAGCAGCTTGAGGGACAGGGGAAACACCATATATTTT. Translation: CASSLRDRGNTIYF.

The table lists this clone with a count of one. The V and J genes are TRBV30 and TRBJ1-6; perhaps TRBD1 as D (5 bases). This CDR3 has 13 amino acids. In germline, CDR1 is GTSNPN, CDR2 SVGIG (reference sequence). V was trimmed by 8 bases and J by 8 bases, leaving 16 bases between them. CDR3 sequence reads: CARSGGIDSPLHF. The DNA for the CDR3 is TGTGCCCGGTCCGGGGGTATTGATTCACCCCTCCACTTT.

This chain links TRBV2 with TRBJ2-7; TRBD2 matches 14 bases. Germline CDR1 and CDR2: SNHLY and FYNNEI. The CDR3 is 20 residues long. Unmatched junction bases numbered 22, after V lost 10 bases and J lost 2 bases. The CDR3 spells CAISRGQAGRTSGGTYEQYF. Written as DNA, the CDR3 is TGTGCCATCAGCAGGGGTCAGGCAGGGCGGACTAGCGGGGGGACCTACGAGCAGTACTTC.

The rearrangement joins TRBV19 to TRBJ2-1, with 7 bases that match TRBD1. Germline V gene sequence: CDR1 LNHDA, CDR2 SQIVND (reference sequence). J was trimmed by 4 bases and V by 6 bases; bases with no gene match: 3. This CDR3 is built from 13 residues. For the CDR3, the DNA is TGTGCCAGTAGCAGACAGGGATACAATGAGCAGTTCTTC. It encodes CASSRQGYNEQFF.

This chain connects TRBV6-2 or TRBV6-3 to TRBJ2-6; the D gene is possibly TRBD1 (7 bases). This CDR3 is built from 17 residues. The germline V gene has CDR1 MNHEY and CDR2 SVGEGT. V was shortened by 6 bases and J by 0 bases, with 15 bases between the two germline ends. For the CDR3, the DNA is TGTGCCAGCAGCCGGACAGGACTAAGCTCTGGGGCCAACGTCCTGACTTTC. Translating gives CASSRTGLSSGANVLTF.

The chain carries TRBV6-5 and TRBJ1-3; no clear D gene. The CDR3 contains 12 residues. Trimming shortened V by 7 bases and J by 2 bases, and 6 bases separated the two germline ends. Per the germline V gene, CDR1 is MNHEY and CDR2 is SVGAGI. CDR3 DNA: TGTGCCAGCACGCCCACTGGAAACACCATATATTTT. This translates into CASTPTGNTIYF.

The chain recombines TRBV10-3 with TRBJ2-7; 9 nucleotides line up with TRBD1. Germline V gene lookup returns CDR1 ENHRY and CDR2 SYGVKD. The CDR3 sequence is 14 residues long. Trimming cost V 6 bases and J 7 bases; bases outside gene matches: 10. The CDR3 region is CAISKGQGTREQYF. The CDR3 bases are TGTGCCATCAGCAAGGGACAGGGTACGAGGGAGCAGTACTTC.

This chain links TRBV4-1 with TRBJ1-4; D might be TRBD1 (5 bases). Germline lookup yields CDR1 MGHRA and CDR2 YSYEKL. This CDR3 is 15 amino acids long. The V gene lost 0 bases and the J gene lost 8 bases, with 13 bases spanning the gap. CDR3 loop: CASSQDLDRGEKLFF. In nucleotides, the CDR3 is TGCGCCAGCAGCCAAGATTTAGACCGGGGGGAAAAACTGTTTTTT.

This clone was counted only a few times. The chain has TRBV24-1 and TRBJ2-3, with 9 bases identical to TRBD1. With 5 bases clipped from V and 3 bases from J, the junction kept 8 bases outside the gene matches. The CDR3 is 16 residues long. CDR1 and CDR2 (germline): KGHDR, SFDVKD. The CDR3 region has the DNA TGTGCCACCAGTGGCTGGACAGGGGAGGGGACAGATACGCAGTATTTT. As protein: CATSGWTGEGTDTQYF.

The chain couples TRBV6-5 to TRBJ1-1; 7 bases are shared with TRBD1. Germline V CDR1 and CDR2: MNHEY, SVGAGI. The CDR3 spans 14 residues. Trimming took 7 bases from V and 5 from J; bases not matched to a gene: 10. The CDR3 sequence: CASKEGAARTEAFF. The DNA for the CDR3 is TGTGCCAGCAAGGAGGGGGCGGCCCGGACTGAAGCTTTCTTT.

This clone was observed a single time. The rearrangement links TRBV19 to TRBJ1-3; D uncertain. CDR1 LNHDA and CDR2 SQIVND come from the germline V gene (reference sequence). The CDR3 runs to 13 residues. Trimming removed 5 bases at V and 0 bases at J, with 5 bases between. DNA for the CDR3: TGTGCCAGTAGTGAGGTCTCTGGAAACACCATATATTTT. This encodes CASSEVSGNTIYF.

This chain connects TRBV15 to TRBJ2-7; D call uncertain. With 1 base removed from V and 3 bases from J, the gap between germline ends came to 10 bases. The germline gives CDR1 LNHNV, CDR2 YYDKDF (reference sequence). This CDR3 region has 14 residues. CDR3 protein: CATSRAADLYEQYF. CDR3 in DNA: TGTGCCACCAGCAGAGCGGCGGACCTCTACGAGCAGTACTTC. Looking up the rest from reference TRBV15 and TRBJ2-7 gives the full variable domain: DAMVIQNPRYQVTQFGKPVTLSCSQTLNHNVMYWYQQKSSQAPKLLFHYYDKDFNNEADTPDNFQSRRPNTSFCFLDIRSPGLGDTAMYLCATSRAADLYEQYFGPGTRLTVT.

The CDR3 coding sequence is TGTGCCAGCAGCCAAGATCCGTACAGGGAGGCTGGCTACACCTTC. Its translation is CASSQDPYREAGYTF. The V gene is TRBV3-1 (or the pseudogene TRBV3-2), the J gene TRBJ1-2, with D possibly matching TRBD1 (6 bases). With 0 bases removed from V and 7 bases from J, the gap between germline ends came to 15 bases. The length of the CDR3 is 15 residues. CDR1 is LGHDT, CDR2 YNNKEL, per germline (reference sequence).

This sequence joins TRBV7-9 and TRBJ1-2; a weak D match, TRBD1 (6 bases). The CDR3 is made up of 15 amino acids. Trimming took off 5 bases at V and 8 bases at J, with 21 bases between the two ends. Germline V gene data show CDR1 as SEHNR and CDR2 as FQNEAQ (reference sequence). Here the CDR3 DNA reads TGTGCCAGCAGCCCACGAGCTACAGGGTTGGGCGGCTACACCTTC. Translating it yields CASSPRATGLGGYTF.